Listed below are T cell receptor beta chains from one sample, sequenced in a study of PD-L1 blockade in urothelial cancer. Sequencing used immunoSEQ multiplex PCR; TCRdb keeps in-frame clones, though not all of them. The sample comprises roughly 63,000 clones, around 86% of which are singletons, and 3.2% rests with the top ten. This specimen consisted of PBMCs, obtained around atezolizumab (anti-PD-L1) treatment. Receptors were obtained from a man aged 65 to 85 with urothelial cancer. CDR3s include the opening cysteine and the closing phenylalanine or tryptophan. D genes are given only for firm matches. Some rows have no size entry. The others give once, few or many, or a class for an expanded clone.

j_call,d_call,v_call,clone_size,cdr3_aa,cdr3_nt
TRBJ2-5,NA,TRBV28,NA,CASSPPSGAQETQYF,TGTGCCAGCAGTCCCCCTTCGGGAGCCCAAGAGACCCAGTACTTC
TRBJ1-4,TRBD1,TRBV4-2,NA,CASSQDGQENEKLFF,TGTGCCAGCAGCCAGGATGGACAGGAAAATGAAAAACTGTTTTTT
TRBJ1-1,TRBD1,TRBV15,medium-sized,CATSRDSGQTNTEAFF,TGTGCCACCAGCAGAGACTCGGGACAGACGAACACTGAAGCTTTCTTT
TRBJ2-5,TRBD2,TRBV29-1,NA,CSAQWASGAQYF,TGCAGCGCCCAATGGGCCAGCGGGGCCCAGTACTTC
TRBJ2-3,NA,TRBV11-3,NA,CASSLDRGTGFHTQYF,TGTGCCAGCAGCTTAGATCGCGGGACCGGCTTTCATACGCAGTATTTT
TRBJ1-1,NA,TRBV7-9,NA,CASSLGAGHKNTEAFF,TGTGCCAGCAGCTTAGGGGCAGGACACAAGAACACTGAAGCTTTCTTT
TRBJ2-2,NA,TRBV9,NA,CASSVAQNTGELFF,TGTGCCAGCAGCGTTGCACAGAACACCGGGGAGCTGTTTTTT
TRBJ2-5,NA,TRBV2,NA,CASRGLPGETQYF,TGTGCCAGCAGGGGCCTCCCCGGAGAGACCCAGTACTTC
TRBJ2-5,NA,TRBV13,NA,CASSLRSQQETQYF,TGTGCCAGCAGCTTGCGTAGCCAGCAAGAGACCCAGTACTTC
TRBJ1-1,NA,TRBV7-9,NA,CASSYGLETEAFF,TGTGCCAGCAGTTACGGACTGGAAACTGAAGCTTTCTTT
TRBJ2-7,TRBD1,TRBV5-4,NA,CASSPRTGEYEQYF,TGTGCCAGCAGCCCCCGGACAGGGGAATACGAGCAGTACTTC
TRBJ2-7,TRBD2,TRBV5-4,NA,CASSPGPLAGSYEQYF,TGTGCCAGCAGCCCGGGACCACTAGCGGGGTCCTACGAGCAGTACTTC
TRBJ2-7,TRBD2,TRBV9,NA,CASSVGAGGRSYEQYF,TGTGCCAGCAGCGTTGGAGCGGGAGGGCGATCCTACGAGCAGTACTTC
TRBJ1-1,NA,TRBV19,NA,CASSQQGNTEAFF,TGTGCCAGTAGCCAACAGGGGAACACTGAAGCTTTCTTT
TRBJ1-2,NA,TRBV7-2,NA,CASSLNQAYGYTF,TGTGCCAGCAGCTTAAACCAAGCCTATGGCTACACCTTC
TRBJ1-1,NA,TRBV23-1,NA,CASSRPEGGSNTEAFF,TGCGCCAGCAGTCGGCCGGAGGGAGGATCGAACACTGAAGCTTTCTTT